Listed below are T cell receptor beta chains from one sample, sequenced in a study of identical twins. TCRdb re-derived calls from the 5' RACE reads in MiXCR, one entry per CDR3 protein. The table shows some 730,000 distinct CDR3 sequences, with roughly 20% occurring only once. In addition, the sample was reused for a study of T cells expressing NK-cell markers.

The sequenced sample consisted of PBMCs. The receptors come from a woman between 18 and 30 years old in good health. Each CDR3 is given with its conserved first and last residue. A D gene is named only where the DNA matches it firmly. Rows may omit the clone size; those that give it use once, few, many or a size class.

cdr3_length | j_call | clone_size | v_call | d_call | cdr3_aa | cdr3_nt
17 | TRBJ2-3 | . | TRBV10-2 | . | CASSESTGGASTDTQYF | TGCGCCAGCAGTGAGTCGACCGGCGGGGCAAGCACAGATACGCAGTATTTT
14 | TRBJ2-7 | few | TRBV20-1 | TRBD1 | CSASPGTGSYEQYF | TGCAGTGCTAGTCCAGGGACAGGCTCCTACGAGCAGTACTTC
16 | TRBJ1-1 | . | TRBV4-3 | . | CASSQGLKNGAPEAFF | TGCGCCAGCAGCCAAGGTCTGAAGAACGGTGCCCCTGAAGCTTTCTTT
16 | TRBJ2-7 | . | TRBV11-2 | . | CASSLRSGSLSYEQYF | TGTGCCAGCAGCTTAAGATCAGGCAGCCTCTCCTACGAGCAGTACTTC
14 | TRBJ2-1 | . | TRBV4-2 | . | CASRTGFYYNEHFF | TGTGCCAGCAGGACAGGCTTCTACTACAATGAGCATTTCTTC
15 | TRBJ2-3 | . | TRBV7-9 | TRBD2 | CASSLGSGSADTQYF | TGTGCCAGCAGCTTAGGGAGCGGGAGCGCAGATACGCAGTATTTT
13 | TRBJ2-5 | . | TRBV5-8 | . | CASSPLYQETQYF | TGTGCCAGCAGCCCATTGTACCAAGAGACCCAGTACTTC
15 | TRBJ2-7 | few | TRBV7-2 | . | CASSLTQGPSYEQYF | TGTGCCAGCAGCTTAACACAGGGACCGTCCTACGAGCAGTACTTC
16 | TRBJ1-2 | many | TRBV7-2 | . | CASSLHRRRANYGYTF | TGTGCCAGCAGCCTTCATAGACGGAGAGCTAACTATGGCTACACCTTC
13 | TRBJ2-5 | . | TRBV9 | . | CASSGGGFETQYF | TGTGCCAGCAGCGGTGGGGGTTTTGAAACCCAGTACTTC
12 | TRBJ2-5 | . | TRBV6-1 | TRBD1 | CASTTGAGTQYF | TGTGCCAGCACTACAGGGGCTGGGACCCAGTACTTC
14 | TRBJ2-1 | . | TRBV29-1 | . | CSALGARGGDEQFF | TGCAGCGCCTTAGGTGCTAGGGGGGGCGATGAGCAGTTCTTC
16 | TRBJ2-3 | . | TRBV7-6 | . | CASSGQGGLSTDTQYF | TGTGCCAGCAGCGGACAAGGGGGGCTTAGCACAGATACGCAGTATTTT
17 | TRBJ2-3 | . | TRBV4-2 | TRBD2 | CASSQEQLAGGGDTQYF | TGTGCCAGCAGCCAAGAGCAACTAGCGGGGGGCGGGGATACGCAGTATTTT
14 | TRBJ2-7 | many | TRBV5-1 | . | CASSLDRAAGEQYF | TGCGCCAGCAGCTTGGACCGGGCCGCGGGAGAGCAGTACTTC
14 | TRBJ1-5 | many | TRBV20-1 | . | CSAREQGWGQPQHF | TGCAGTGCTAGAGAACAGGGATGGGGACAGCCCCAGCATTTT
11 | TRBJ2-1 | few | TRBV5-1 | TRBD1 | CASSSGTGQFF | TGCGCCAGCAGCTCCGGGACAGGGCAGTTCTTC
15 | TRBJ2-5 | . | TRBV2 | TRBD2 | CASSPTSGAMGTQYF | TGTGCCAGCAGTCCGACTAGCGGCGCGATGGGGACCCAGTACTTC
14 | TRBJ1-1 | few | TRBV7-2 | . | CASSHSGDYTEAFF | TGTGCCAGCAGCCATTCCGGGGACTACACTGAAGCTTTCTTT
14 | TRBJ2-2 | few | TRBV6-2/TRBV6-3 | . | CASSSSPQSGELFF | TGTGCCAGCAGTTCCTCCCCCCAGTCCGGGGAGCTGTTTTTT
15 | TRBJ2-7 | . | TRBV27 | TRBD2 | CASSWAGGGPYEQYF | TGTGCCAGCAGTTGGGCGGGGGGAGGACCCTACGAGCAGTACTTC
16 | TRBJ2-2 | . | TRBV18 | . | CASSPGGFANTGELFF | TGTGCCAGCTCACCCGGCGGTTTCGCGAACACCGGGGAGCTGTTTTTT
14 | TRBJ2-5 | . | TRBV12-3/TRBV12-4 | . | CASTFGGLSETQYF | TGTGCCAGCACCTTCGGGGGTTTGTCAGAGACCCAGTACTTC
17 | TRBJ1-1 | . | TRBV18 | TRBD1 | CASSPEASTGWGTEAFF | TGTGCCAGCTCACCAGAAGCGTCGACAGGGTGGGGAACTGAAGCTTTCTTT
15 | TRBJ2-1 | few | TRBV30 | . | CAWGGGRSSYNEQFF | TGTGCCTGGGGTGGGGGACGAAGCTCCTACAATGAGCAGTTCTTC
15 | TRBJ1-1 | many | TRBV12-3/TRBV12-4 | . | CASSNPGFRAAEAFF | TGTGCCAGCAGCAACCCAGGGTTTCGGGCTGCTGAAGCTTTCTTT
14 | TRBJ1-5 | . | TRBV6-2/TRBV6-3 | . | CASSDRYSNQPQHF | TGTGCCAGCAGCGACAGATATAGCAATCAGCCCCAGCATTTT
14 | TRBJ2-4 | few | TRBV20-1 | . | CSARGLAAKNIQYF | TGCAGTGCTAGGGGTCTAGCGGCCAAAAACATTCAGTACTTC
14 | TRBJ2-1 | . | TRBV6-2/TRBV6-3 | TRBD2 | CASFQTSGHNEQFF | TGTGCCAGTTTCCAGACTAGCGGACACAATGAGCAGTTCTTC
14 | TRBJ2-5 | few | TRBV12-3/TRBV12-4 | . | CASSFGGRVETQYF | TGTGCCAGCAGTTTCGGGGGGCGCGTTGAGACCCAGTACTTC
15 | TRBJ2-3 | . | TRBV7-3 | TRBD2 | CASSGFAGGPDTQYF | TGTGCCAGCAGCGGATTCGCGGGGGGGCCAGATACGCAGTATTTT
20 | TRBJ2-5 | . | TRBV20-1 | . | CSAREAELGRGRPSLVTQYF | TGCAGTGCTAGAGAGGCCGAACTAGGACGAGGTCGGCCCTCTTTAGTGACCCAGTACTTC
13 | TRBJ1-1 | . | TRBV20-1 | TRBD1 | CSASRDREAEAFF | TGCAGTGCTAGCCGGGACAGGGAGGCTGAAGCTTTCTTT
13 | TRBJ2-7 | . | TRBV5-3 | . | CARGPGSTYEQYF | TGTGCCAGGGGACCCGGATCAACCTACGAGCAGTACTTC
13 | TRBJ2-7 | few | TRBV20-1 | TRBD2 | CSANSGVSYEQYF | TGCAGTGCTAACAGCGGGGTCTCCTACGAGCAGTACTTC
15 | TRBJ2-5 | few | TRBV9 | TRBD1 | CASSVVGQAEETQYF | TGTGCCAGCAGCGTAGTGGGACAGGCAGAAGAGACCCAGTACTTC
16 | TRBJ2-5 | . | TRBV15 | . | CATSSGREGWGETQYF | TGTGCCACCAGCAGTGGCAGAGAGGGTTGGGGAGAGACCCAGTACTTC
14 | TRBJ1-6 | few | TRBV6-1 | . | CASTFLAPNSPLHF | TGTGCCAGCACCTTTCTAGCCCCCAATTCACCCCTCCACTTT
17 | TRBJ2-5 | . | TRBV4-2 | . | CASSQEFRATKQETQYF | TGTGCCAGCAGCCAAGAGTTTAGGGCCACCAAACAAGAGACCCAGTACTTC
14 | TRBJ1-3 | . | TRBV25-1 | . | CASSEYHSGNTIYF | TGTGCCAGCAGTGAGTACCACTCTGGAAACACCATATATTTT
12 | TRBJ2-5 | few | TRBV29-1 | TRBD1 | CSVQTGQETQYF | TGCAGCGTACAGACAGGGCAGGAGACCCAGTACTTC
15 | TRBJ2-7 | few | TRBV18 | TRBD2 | CASSAGTTPSYEQYF | TGTGCCAGCTCAGCCGGGACTACCCCCTCCTACGAGCAGTACTTC
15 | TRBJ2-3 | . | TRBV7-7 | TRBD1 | CASSHGQGQVDTQYF | TGTGCCAGCAGCCACGGACAGGGGCAGGTAGATACGCAGTATTTT
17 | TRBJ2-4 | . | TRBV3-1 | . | CASSPRGTSLAKNIQYF | TGTGCCAGCAGCCCCCGTGGGACTTCCTTAGCCAAAAACATTCAGTACTTC
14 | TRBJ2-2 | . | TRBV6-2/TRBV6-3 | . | CASSYGDWIRELFF | TGTGCCAGCAGTTACGGGGACTGGATCAGGGAGCTGTTTTTT
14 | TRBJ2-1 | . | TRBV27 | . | CASSLLTSRDEQFF | TGTGCCAGCAGTTTACTTACTAGTCGCGATGAGCAGTTCTTC
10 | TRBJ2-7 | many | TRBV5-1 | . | CASSLNEQYF | TGTGCCAGCAGTTTAAACGAGCAGTACTTC
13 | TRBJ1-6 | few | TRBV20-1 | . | CSASRDQNSPLHF | TGCAGTGCTAGCCGGGACCAAAATTCACCCCTCCACTTT
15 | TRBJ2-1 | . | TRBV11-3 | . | CASSLVSSASNEQFF | TGTGCCAGCAGCTTAGTCTCCAGCGCCTCCAATGAGCAGTTCTTC
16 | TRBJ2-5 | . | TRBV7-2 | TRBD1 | CASSWGGTGVYETQYF | TGTGCCAGCAGCTGGGGTGGGACAGGGGTCTATGAGACCCAGTACTTC
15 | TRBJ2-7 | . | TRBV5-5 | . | CASSLSGVQDYEQYF | TGTGCCAGCAGCTTGTCTGGGGTGCAGGACTACGAGCAGTACTTC